This T cell receptor beta chain was identified in a study of OX40 agonist ivuxolimab in advanced cancers. Study-wide points: Among the nonresponders, some also had low normalized T-cell clonal expansion.

The V gene's germline CDR1 is SNHLY and CDR2 FYNNEI. This CDR3 has 15 amino acids. The germline V and J ends were trimmed by 6 bases and 5 bases, with 19 bases remaining between them. The protocol was immunoSEQ multiplex PCR, while the TCRdb copy is restricted to in-frame clones and leaves out a portion. The table lists around 60,000 clones, more than 80% of them singletons, with around 2% in the top ten. This clone was counted only a few times. The antigen is undetermined. Material: CD4+ or CD8+ T cells sorted from blood, obtained in a trial of the OX40 agonist ivuxolimab. The receptor's source is an adult with an advanced solid tumor such as melanoma, head and neck, liver or kidney cancer. The chain combines TRBV2 with TRBJ2-5; no definite D call. For the CDR3, the DNA is TGTGCCAGCAGCCCAGACCTAGGTAGATCGGAGACCCAGTACTTC. Protein product: CASSPDLGRSETQYF.